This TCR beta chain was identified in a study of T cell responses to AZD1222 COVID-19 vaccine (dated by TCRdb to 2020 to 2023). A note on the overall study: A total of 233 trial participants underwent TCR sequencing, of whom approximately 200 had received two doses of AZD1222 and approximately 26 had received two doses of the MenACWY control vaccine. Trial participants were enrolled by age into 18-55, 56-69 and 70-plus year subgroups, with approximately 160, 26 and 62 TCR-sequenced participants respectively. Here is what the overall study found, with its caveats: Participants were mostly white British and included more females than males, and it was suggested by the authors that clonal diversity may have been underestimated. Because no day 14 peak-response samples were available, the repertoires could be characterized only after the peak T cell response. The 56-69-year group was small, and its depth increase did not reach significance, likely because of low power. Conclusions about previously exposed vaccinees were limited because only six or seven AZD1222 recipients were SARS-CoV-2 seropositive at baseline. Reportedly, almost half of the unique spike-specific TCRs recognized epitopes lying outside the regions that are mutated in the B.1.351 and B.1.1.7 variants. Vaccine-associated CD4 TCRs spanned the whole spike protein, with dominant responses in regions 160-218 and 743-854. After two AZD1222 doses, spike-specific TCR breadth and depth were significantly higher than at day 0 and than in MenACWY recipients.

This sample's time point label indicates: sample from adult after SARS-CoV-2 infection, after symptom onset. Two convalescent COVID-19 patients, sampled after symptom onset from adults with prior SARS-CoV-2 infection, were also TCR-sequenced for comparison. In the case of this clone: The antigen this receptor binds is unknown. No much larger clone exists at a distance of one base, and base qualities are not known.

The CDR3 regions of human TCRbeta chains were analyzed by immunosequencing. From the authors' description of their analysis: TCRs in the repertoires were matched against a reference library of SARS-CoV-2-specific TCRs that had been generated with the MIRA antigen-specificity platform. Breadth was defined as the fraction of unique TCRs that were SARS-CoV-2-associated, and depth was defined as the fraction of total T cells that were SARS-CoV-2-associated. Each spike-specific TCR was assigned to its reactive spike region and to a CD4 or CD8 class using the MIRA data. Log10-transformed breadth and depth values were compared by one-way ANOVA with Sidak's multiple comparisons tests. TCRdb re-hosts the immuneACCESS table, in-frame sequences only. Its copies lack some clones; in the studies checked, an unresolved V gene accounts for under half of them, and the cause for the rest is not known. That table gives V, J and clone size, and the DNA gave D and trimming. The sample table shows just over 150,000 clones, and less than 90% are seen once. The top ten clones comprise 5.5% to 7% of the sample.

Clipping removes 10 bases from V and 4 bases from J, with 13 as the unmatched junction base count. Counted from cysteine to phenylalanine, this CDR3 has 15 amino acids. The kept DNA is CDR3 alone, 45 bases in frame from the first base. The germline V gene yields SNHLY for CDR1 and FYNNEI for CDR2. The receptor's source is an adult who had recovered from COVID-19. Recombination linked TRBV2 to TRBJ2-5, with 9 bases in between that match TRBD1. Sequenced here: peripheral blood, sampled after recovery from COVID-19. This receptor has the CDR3 CATMAPGQGGETQYF. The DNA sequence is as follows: TGTGCCACCATGGCTCCGGGACAGGGTGGAGAGACCCAGTACTTC.